This T cell receptor (beta chain) was sequenced during a study of blood T cell repertoires in COVID-19. Deletions cut 3 bases from V and 0 bases from J, with 5 bases between. This CDR3 has 12 residues. Germline V lookup: CDR1 SQVTM, CDR2 ANQGSEA. The method was immunoSEQ multiplex PCR; TCRdb's version includes in-frame clones alone and lacks a portion of them. The sample includes 230,000 or so clones, roughly four fifths seen only once; the top ten take 7.5%. A Seattle source enrolled patients during active infection and followed them longitudinally. The chain joins TRBV29-1 to TRBJ1-1; no reliable D call. Sequencing input: peripheral blood. The receptor was derived from a woman older than 75 with COVID-19, enrolled during active disease. The CDR3 loop reads CSVDNMNTEAFF. In DNA, the CDR3 is TGCAGCGTTGACAACATGAACACTGAAGCTTTCTTT.